The rows below give T cell receptor beta chains drawn from one sample of a study of T-cell reconstitution after alpha-beta-depleted transplantation in children. Each CDR3 protein is one row after TCRdb ran MiXCR on the PCR reads. The sample lists about 980,000 distinct CDR3 sequences, about 29% occurring once. The sample in question was PBMCs, mostly from graft donor cells, obtained 360 days after TCRalphabeta/CD19-depleted stem cell transplant. All receptors come from a boy in the first two years of life who had a stem cell transplant for SCID, so the T cells may come from the graft donor. Both conserved end residues are part of each CDR3. The D gene is left open where the match is weak. The size entry is marked missing in some rows and otherwise reads once, few, many or a size class.

d_call | j_call | clone_size | v_call | cdr3_nt | cdr3_aa
NA | TRBJ2-7 | NA | TRBV2 | TGTGCCAGCAGTGATCAGCCTCCTTACGAGCAGTACTTC | CASSDQPPYEQYF
TRBD1 | TRBJ2-5 | few | TRBV5-1 | TGCGCCAGCAGCTCACCGGGACAGCAAGAGACCCAGTACTTC | CASSSPGQQETQYF
TRBD2 | TRBJ2-3 | NA | TRBV4-1 | TGCGCCAGCAGCCGATCGGGACTAGCGGCTAGCACAGATACGCAGTATTTT | CASSRSGLAASTDTQYF
TRBD1 | TRBJ1-5 | NA | TRBV20-1 | TGCAGTGCTAGAACGTCGAGGGGGCGGCAGCAGCCCCAGCATTTT | CSARTSRGRQQPQHF
NA | TRBJ2-5 | NA | TRBV5-1 | TGCGCCAGCAGCTTGGGGGACCTCGAGGAGACCCAGTACTTC | CASSLGDLEETQYF
NA | TRBJ2-6 | NA | TRBV19 | TGTGCCAGCCGAAGAAGGGCCTCCCACGTCCTGACTTTC | CASRRRASHVLTF
NA | TRBJ2-1 | few | TRBV10-3 | TGTGCCATCCAGGGGTCGGGGTACAATGAGCAGTTCTTC | CAIQGSGYNEQFF
TRBD1 | TRBJ1-1 | NA | TRBV12-3/TRBV12-4 | TGTGCCAGCAGTTTCCCAGGGGGTCGCACTGAAGCTTTCTTT | CASSFPGGRTEAFF
NA | TRBJ1-3 | NA | TRBV29-1 | TGCAGCGTTTTAGAGCGGCACTCTGGAAACACCATATATTTT | CSVLERHSGNTIYF
NA | TRBJ1-2 | few | TRBV4-1 | TGCGCCAGCAGCCAGAGGGGGGACAACTATGGCTACACCTTC | CASSQRGDNYGYTF
NA | TRBJ2-5 | few | TRBV5-1 | TGCGCCAGCGGCGTCCAAGAGACCCAGTACTTC | CASGVQETQYF
TRBD2 | TRBJ2-7 | NA | TRBV11-2 | TGTGCCAGCAGCACCGGACTAGCGGGGAACATCTACGAGCAGTACTTC | CASSTGLAGNIYEQYF
TRBD1 | TRBJ1-2 | few | TRBV9 | TGTGCCAGCAGCATATATGGCGGGGACAGCCATAATTATGGCTACACCTTC | CASSIYGGDSHNYGYTF
NA | TRBJ2-1 | few | TRBV20-1 | TGCAGTGCTAGAGATCTGGTGGGGCGATTATACAATGAGCAGTTCTTC | CSARDLVGRLYNEQFF
NA | TRBJ2-3 | NA | TRBV7-6 | TGTGCCAGCACCAAACCCCCGAGTACAGATACGCAGTATTTT | CASTKPPSTDTQYF
NA | TRBJ2-7 | once | TRBV4-3 | TGCGCCAGCAGCCAAGATCCCCAGGACGGGTACTACGAGCAGTACTTC | CASSQDPQDGYYEQYF